The 16 T cell receptor beta chains listed next were all sequenced from one sample in a study of blood T cell repertoires in COVID-19. Here immunoSEQ multiplex PCR was the method, and the copy in TCRdb shows in-frame clones only, minus some. The data show around 470,000 clones, roughly 91% seen once. The sequenced sample was PBMCs or T cells enriched from blood (not recorded which). The source is a young man who had recovered from COVID-19.

The rearrangement uses TRBV5-6 and TRBJ2-5, with 9 positions matching TRBD2. The germline gives CDR1 SGHDT, CDR2 YYEEEE. The CDR3 sequence is 15 residues long. Trimming removed 0 bases from V and 5 bases from J; junction bases left unmatched: 5. CDR3 sequence (DNA): TGTGCCAGCAGCTTGGTAGCGGGAGTACGCGAGACCCAGTACTTC. Protein: CASSLVAGVRETQYF.

The V and J genes are TRBV6-9 and TRBJ1-2; D is unclear. Germline values: CDR1 MNHGY, CDR2 SVAAGI. The CDR3 is 15 residues long. V was cut by 0 bases and J by 1 base, with 9 bases left in between. CDR3 residues: CASSYSRHLNYGYTF. Here the CDR3 DNA reads TGTGCCAGCAGTTATTCCAGACACCTTAACTATGGCTACACCTTC.

This sequence joins TRBV6-4 and TRBJ1-2; D gene unclear. CDR3 length equals 14 residues. The germline CDR1 and CDR2 sequences are MRHNA and SNTAGT. Trimming removed 5 bases at V and 3 bases at J, with 13 bases between. CDR3: CASSNGLSHYGYTF. The CDR3 region has the DNA TGTGCCAGCAGTAACGGACTGTCCCACTATGGCTACACCTTC.

The chain carries TRBV5-1 and TRBJ2-7; no definite D call. This CDR3 has 12 residues. Germline lookup yields CDR1 SGHRS and CDR2 YFSETQ. V gave up 5 bases and J gave up 0 bases, with 6 bases separating them. The DNA of the CDR3 is TGCGCCAGCAGACTCGACTCCTACGAGCAGTACTTC. This sequence encodes CASRLDSYEQYF. Combining the CDR3 with reference TRBV5-1 and TRBJ2-7 gives the whole variable domain KAGVTQTPRYLIKTRGQQVTLSCSPISGHRSVSWYQQTPGQGLQFLFEYFSETQRNKGNFPGRFSGRQFSNSRSEMNVSTLELGDSALYLCASRLDSYEQYFGPGTRLTVT.

Comments on this clone: Other DNA sequences in this specimen translate into the identical CDR3. The gene calls are TRBV28 and TRBJ2-6; possibly TRBD1 for D (6 bases). Per the germline V gene, CDR1 is MDHEN and CDR2 is SYDVKM. This CDR3 contains 15 residues. Trimming removed 4 bases from V and 0 bases from J, with 7 bases in between. The CDR3 region is CASSSQGSGANVLTF. The CDR3 nucleotides read TGTGCCAGCAGTTCACAGGGCTCTGGGGCCAACGTCCTGACTTTC.

V is TRBV3-1 (or the pseudogene TRBV3-2) and J is TRBJ2-7, with 13 bases lining up with TRBD2. Trimming at V came to 4 bases and at J to 6 bases, leaving 9 bases not matched to a gene. The CDR3 extends over 16 amino acids. The V gene's germline CDR1 is LGHDT and CDR2 YNNKEL (reference sequence). CDR3 in amino acids: CASSPETSGRFAEQYF. The CDR3 nucleotides are TGTGCCAGCAGCCCCGAGACTAGCGGGAGGTTCGCCGAGCAGTACTTC.

The rearrangement uses TRBV7-3 and TRBJ1-3; D possibly corresponds to TRBD1 (5 bases). Germline-derived CDR1 and CDR2 are SGHTA and FQGTGA. Between the trimmed V and J ends, which lost 2 bases and 0 bases, there was a span of 5 bases. CDR3 length equals 14 residues. CDR3 region: CASSLGASGNTIYF. CDR3 DNA: TGTGCCAGCAGCTTAGGGGCCTCTGGAAACACCATATATTTT. Full variable domain (missing parts from reference TRBV7-3 and TRBJ1-3): GAGVSQTPSNKVTEKGKYVELRCDPISGHTALYWYRQSLGQGPEFLIYFQGTGAADDSGLPNDRFFAVRPEGSVSTLKIQRTERGDSAVYLCASSLGASGNTIYFGEGSWLTVV.

The CDR3 protein is CSASAVPEAFF. The DNA for the CDR3 is TGCAGTGCCTCAGCGGTCCCTGAAGCTTTCTTT. This rearrangement joins TRBV20-1 to TRBJ1-1; no clear D. The V gene's germline CDR1 is DFQATT and CDR2 SNEGSKA (reference sequence). The CDR3 runs 11 residues. V lost 6 bases to trimming and J lost 6 bases, with 11 bases between them.

V and J are TRBV24-1 and TRBJ2-7; D might be TRBD1 (7 bases). Germline V gene sequence: CDR1 KGHDR, CDR2 SFDVKD. The CDR3 is made up of 14 amino acids. The V gene lost 4 bases and the J gene lost 6 bases, with 15 bases spanning the gap. The CDR3 DNA is TGTGCCACCAGTGACCCCGGGACAGCGGGCGAGCAGTACTTC. It is translated as CATSDPGTAGEQYF.

The chain combines TRBV3-1 (or the pseudogene TRBV3-2) with TRBJ1-4, with TRBD1 matching over 9 bases. CDR1 LGHDT and CDR2 YNNKEL come from the germline V gene (reference sequence). With V trimmed by 3 bases and J by 7 bases, 6 bases remained unmatched. The CDR3 is 15 residues long. DNA for the CDR3: TGTGCCAGCAGCCACTTGGGACAGGGTACTGAAAAACTGTTTTTT. Translation: CASSHLGQGTEKLFF.

V gene TRBV27 combines with J gene TRBJ2-3; no clear D. This CDR3 has 13 residues. CDR1 is MNHEY, CDR2 SMNVEV, per germline (reference sequence). V was pared by 5 bases and J by 8 bases, with 14 bases between. The CDR3 loop is CASSLFFRSTQYF. The CDR3, as DNA: TGTGCCAGCAGTCTCTTCTTTAGGAGTACGCAGTATTTT.

About this clone: Other DNA sequences in the same sample also yield this CDR3. The V call is TRBV3-1 (or the pseudogene TRBV3-2), the J call TRBJ1-1; no firm D call. CDR1 and CDR2 from the germline V gene are LGHDT and YNNKEL (reference sequence). The CDR3 covers 13 residues. The V end was cut by 4 bases, the J end by 1 base, with 7 bases between. For the CDR3, the DNA is TGTGCCAGCAGCCTTTCCGGGAACACTGAAGCTTTCTTT. Translation gives CASSLSGNTEAFF.

The DNA of the CDR3 is TGCGCCAGCAGCCAAGCAATACTAGCGGGACCAAGATACGAGCAGTACTTC. Protein: CASSQAILAGPRYEQYF. The chain has TRBV4-1 and TRBJ2-7; 10 nucleotides align to TRBD2. The CDR3 length is 17 residues. CDR1 is MGHRA and CDR2 is YSYEKL in the germline V gene. J gave up 4 bases and V 1 base, and 10 bases lay outside the gene matches.

V usage is TRBV28 and J usage is TRBJ1-3; D call uncertain. This CDR3 has 15 amino acids. V lost 4 bases to trimming and J lost 0 bases, with 10 bases between them. CDR1 and CDR2 from the germline V gene are MDHEN and SYDVKM. The CDR3 is CASSSPTYSGNTIYF. CDR3 in DNA: TGTGCCAGCAGTTCCCCAACCTACTCTGGAAACACCATATATTTT. Drawing the rest from reference TRBV28 and TRBJ1-3, the complete variable domain is DVKVTQSSRYLVKRTGEKVFLECVQDMDHENMFWYRQDPGLGLRLIYFSYDVKMKEKGDIPEGYSVSREKKERFSLILESASTNQTSMYLCASSSPTYSGNTIYFGEGSWLTVV.

The rearrangement joins TRBV10-3 to TRBJ2-2; 7 positions agree with TRBD1. The CDR3 has 15 amino acids. J was trimmed by 0 bases and V by 5 bases; bases with no gene match: 3. The germline CDR1 and CDR2 sequences are ENHRY and SYGVKD. The CDR3 sequence: CAISLTGPNTGELFF. CDR3 coding DNA: TGTGCCATCAGTTTGACAGGGCCGAACACCGGGGAGCTGTTTTTT.

The chain joins TRBV7-9 to TRBJ1-1, with D possibly being TRBD1 (6 bases). The length of the CDR3 is 12 residues. The V end lost 5 bases, the J end lost 6 bases, and 10 bases lay between the germline ends. CDR1 is SEHNR, CDR2 FQNEAQ, per germline (reference sequence). The CDR3 DNA reads TGTGCCAGCAGCCGCGACAGGCCTGAAGCTTTCTTT. It encodes CASSRDRPEAFF.